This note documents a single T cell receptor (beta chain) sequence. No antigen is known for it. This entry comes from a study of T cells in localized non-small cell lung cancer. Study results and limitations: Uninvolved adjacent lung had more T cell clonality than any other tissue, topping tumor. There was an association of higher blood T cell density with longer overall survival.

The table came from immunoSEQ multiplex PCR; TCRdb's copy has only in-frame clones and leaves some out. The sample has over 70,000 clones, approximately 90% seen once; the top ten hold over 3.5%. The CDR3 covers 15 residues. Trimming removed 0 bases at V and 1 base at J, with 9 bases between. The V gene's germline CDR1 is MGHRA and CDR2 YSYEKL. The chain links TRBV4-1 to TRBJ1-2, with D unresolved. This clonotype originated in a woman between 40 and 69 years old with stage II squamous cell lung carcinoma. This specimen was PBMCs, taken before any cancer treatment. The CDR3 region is CASSQDSNINYGYTF. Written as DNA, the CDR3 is TGCGCCAGCAGCCAAGATTCGAACATTAACTATGGCTACACCTTC.